Listed below are T cell receptor beta chains from one sample, sequenced in a study of cytomegalovirus exposure and HLA in healthy donors. Profiled with immunoSEQ multiplex PCR; TCRdb holds only in-frame clones, not every one. Of more than 90,000 clones listed, approximately 80% were seen once; the top ten hold approximately 3.8%. The sequencing sample was made of PBMCs. These receptors all stem from a man aged 45-65 years in good health and CMV-seronegative. CDR3s include the opening cysteine and the closing phenylalanine or tryptophan. D genes are given only for firm matches. Size values are once, few and many counts, or a class for expanded clones, and some rows have none.

d_call,clone_size,j_call,cdr3_length,v_call,cdr3_nt,cdr3_aa
.,.,TRBJ2-2,15,TRBV5-4,TGTGCCAGCAGTCGGGACTCCCCCGGCACCGGGGAGCTGTTTTTT,CASSRDSPGTGELFF
TRBD2,.,TRBJ2-7,14,TRBV7-7,TGTGCTAGCAGCGAATCCGGGACTAGCAACGAGCAGTACTTC,CASSESGTSNEQYF
.,.,TRBJ2-3,11,TRBV20-1,TGTACCATGGAGGACACAGATACGCAGTATTTT,CTMEDTDTQYF
.,.,TRBJ1-1,13,TRBV30,TGTGCCTGGAGTGTCGGAGAGAACACTGAAGCTTTCTTT,CAWSVGENTEAFF
TRBD2,.,TRBJ2-3,14,TRBV9,TGTGCCAGCAGCCCGGGACTAGCGACGGCTACGCAGTATTTT,CASSPGLATATQYF
TRBD2,.,TRBJ2-4,20,TRBV5-1,TGCGCCAGCAGCTTGTCAGGACTAGCGGGAGGGCCGGGCAGCCAAAACATTCAGTACTTC,CASSLSGLAGGPGSQNIQYF
TRBD1,once,TRBJ1-4,16,TRBV5-1,TGCGCCAGCAGCTTGGGACAGGGGCTCACTAATGAAAAACTGTTTTTT,CASSLGQGLTNEKLFF
TRBD1,.,TRBJ1-5,15,TRBV27,TGTGCCAGCAGTATCGACAGGGGACCCTATCAGCCCCAGCATTTT,CASSIDRGPYQPQHF
.,.,TRBJ2-7,17,TRBV2,TGTGCCAGCATGGGGGCCAAAAGCGGGGCGAGCTCCTACGAGCAGTACTTC,CASMGAKSGASSYEQYF
TRBD1,.,TRBJ2-5,13,TRBV18,TGTGCCAGCTCGCGGGGACAGGGGGAGACCCAGTACTTC,CASSRGQGETQYF
TRBD1,.,TRBJ1-1,15,TRBV9,TGTGCCAGCAGCGTAGGGGACAGAAAACGCACTGAAGCTTTCTTT,CASSVGDRKRTEAFF
.,.,TRBJ2-7,12,TRBV2,TGTGCCAGCAGCGCACAGGGTTACGAGCAGTACTTC,CASSAQGYEQYF
TRBD1,.,TRBJ1-1,12,TRBV6-1,TGTGCCGGACAGGGGGCGCGCACTGAAGCTTTCTTT,CAGQGARTEAFF
.,few,TRBJ1-1,14,TRBV5-1,TGCGCCAGCAGCTTCAACGGTCAGAACACTGAAGCTTTCTTT,CASSFNGQNTEAFF
TRBD1,.,TRBJ2-1,15,TRBV28,TGTGCCAGCAGTTTAAAGGGGGCACGGCGCAATGAGCAGTTCTTC,CASSLKGARRNEQFF
TRBD2,.,TRBJ2-5,14,TRBV9,TGTGCCAGCAGCGTACGCGGGAGTCGGGAGACCCAGTACTTC,CASSVRGSRETQYF